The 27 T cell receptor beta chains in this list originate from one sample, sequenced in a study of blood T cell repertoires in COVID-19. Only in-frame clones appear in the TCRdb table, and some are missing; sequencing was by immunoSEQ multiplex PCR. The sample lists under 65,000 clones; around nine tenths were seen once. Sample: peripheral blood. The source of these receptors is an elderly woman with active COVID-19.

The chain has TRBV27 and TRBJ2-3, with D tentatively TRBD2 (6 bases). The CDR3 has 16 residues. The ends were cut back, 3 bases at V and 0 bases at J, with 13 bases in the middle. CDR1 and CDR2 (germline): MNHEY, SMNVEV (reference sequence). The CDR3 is CASSFLADPSTDTQYF. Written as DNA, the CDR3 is TGTGCCAGCAGTTTCTTAGCGGACCCTAGCACAGATACGCAGTATTTT.

CDR3 nucleotides: TGTGCCAGCAGCTCACAAGGGCAGGGAGATACGCAGTATTTT. Translating it yields CASSSQGQGDTQYF. The chain employs TRBV28 and TRBJ2-3, with a weak D call TRBD1 (5 bases). Germline CDR1 MDHEN, CDR2 SYDVKM. The V end was cut by 6 bases, the J end by 5 bases, with 15 bases between. This CDR3 spans 14 amino acids.

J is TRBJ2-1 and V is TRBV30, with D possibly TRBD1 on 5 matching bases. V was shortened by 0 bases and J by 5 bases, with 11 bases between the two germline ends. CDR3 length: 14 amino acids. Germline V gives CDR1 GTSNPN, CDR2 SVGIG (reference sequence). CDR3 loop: CAWSVGADNNEQFF. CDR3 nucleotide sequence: TGTGCCTGGAGTGTTGGGGCAGACAACAATGAGCAGTTCTTC.

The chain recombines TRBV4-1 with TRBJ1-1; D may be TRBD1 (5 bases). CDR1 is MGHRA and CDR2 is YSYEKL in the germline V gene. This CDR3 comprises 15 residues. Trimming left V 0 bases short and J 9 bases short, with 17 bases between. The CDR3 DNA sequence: TGCGCCAGCAGCCAAGATGGGTGGGGTCGGGGGAAAGCTTTCTTT. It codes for CASSQDGWGRGKAFF.

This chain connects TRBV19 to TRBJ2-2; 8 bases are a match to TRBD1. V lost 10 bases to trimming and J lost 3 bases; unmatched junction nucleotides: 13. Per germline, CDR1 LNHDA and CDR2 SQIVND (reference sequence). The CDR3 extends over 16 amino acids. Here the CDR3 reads CATQYSGQGYTGELFF. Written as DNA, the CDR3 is TGTGCCACCCAATATTCAGGACAGGGCTACACCGGGGAGCTGTTTTTT.

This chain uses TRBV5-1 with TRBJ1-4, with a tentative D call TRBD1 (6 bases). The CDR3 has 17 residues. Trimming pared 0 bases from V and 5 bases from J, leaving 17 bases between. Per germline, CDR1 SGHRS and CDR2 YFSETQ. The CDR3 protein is CASSLDQQGFQNEKLFF. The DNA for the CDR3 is TGCGCCAGCAGCTTGGATCAACAGGGATTCCAGAATGAAAAACTGTTTTTT.

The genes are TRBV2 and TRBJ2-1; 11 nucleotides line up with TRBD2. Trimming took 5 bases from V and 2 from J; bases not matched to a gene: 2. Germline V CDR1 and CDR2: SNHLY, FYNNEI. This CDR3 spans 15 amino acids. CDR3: CASSLSGGAYNEQFF. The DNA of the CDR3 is TGTGCCAGCAGTCTTAGCGGGGGGGCCTACAATGAGCAGTTCTTC.

DNA for the CDR3: TGTGCCAGTAGTATATTGAGTCCCAATCAGCCCCAGCATTTT. It yields the protein CASSILSPNQPQHF. The chain couples TRBV19 to TRBJ1-5; D remains ambiguous. This CDR3 contains 14 residues. V dropped 2 bases and J dropped 3 bases, with 8 bases sitting between them. The V gene's germline CDR1 is LNHDA and CDR2 SQIVND (reference sequence).

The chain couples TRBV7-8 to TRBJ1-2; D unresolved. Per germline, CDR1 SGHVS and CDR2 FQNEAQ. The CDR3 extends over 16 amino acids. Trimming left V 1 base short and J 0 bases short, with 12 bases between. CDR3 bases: TGTGCCAGCAGCTTAGTGGCTGGCAGTTCTAACTATGGCTACACCTTC. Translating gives CASSLVAGSSNYGYTF.

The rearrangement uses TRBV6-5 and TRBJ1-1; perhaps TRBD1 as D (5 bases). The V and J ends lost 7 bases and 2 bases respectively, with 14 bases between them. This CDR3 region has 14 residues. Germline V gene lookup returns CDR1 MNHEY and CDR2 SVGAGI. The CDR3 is CASTLGARNTEAFF. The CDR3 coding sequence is TGTGCCAGCACGTTAGGGGCCCGAAACACTGAAGCTTTCTTT.

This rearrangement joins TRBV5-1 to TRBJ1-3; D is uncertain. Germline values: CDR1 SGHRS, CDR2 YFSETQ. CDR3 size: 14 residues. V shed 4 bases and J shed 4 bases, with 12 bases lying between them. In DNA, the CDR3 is TGCGCCAGCAGCGCGGACTACTCGGGAAACACCATATATTTT. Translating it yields CASSADYSGNTIYF. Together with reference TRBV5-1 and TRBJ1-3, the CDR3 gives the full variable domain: KAGVTQTPRYLIKTRGQQVTLSCSPISGHRSVSWYQQTPGQGLQFLFEYFSETQRNKGNFPGRFSGRQFSNSRSEMNVSTLELGDSALYLCASSADYSGNTIYFGEGSWLTVV.

CDR3: CASSLGQTEAFF. The CDR3 region has the DNA TGCGCCAGCAGCCTTGGACAGACTGAAGCTTTCTTT. The chain has TRBV5-1 and TRBJ1-1; tentative D call: TRBD1 (6 bases). Trimming removed 4 bases at V and 5 bases at J, with 9 bases between. The CDR3 totals 12 residues. The germline CDR1 and CDR2 sequences are SGHRS and YFSETQ.

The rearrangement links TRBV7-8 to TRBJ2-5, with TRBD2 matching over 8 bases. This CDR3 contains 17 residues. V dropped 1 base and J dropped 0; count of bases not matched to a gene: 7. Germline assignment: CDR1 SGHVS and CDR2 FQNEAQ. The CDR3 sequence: CASSLGVSGGDQETQYF. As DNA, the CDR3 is TGTGCCAGCAGCTTAGGTGTATCCGGGGGGGACCAAGAGACCCAGTACTTC. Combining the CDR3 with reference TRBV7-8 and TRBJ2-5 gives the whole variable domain GAGVSQSPRYKVAKRGQDVALRCDPISGHVSLFWYQQALGQGPEFLTYFQNEAQLDKSGLPSDRFFAERPEGSVSTLKIQRTQQEDSAVYLCASSLGVSGGDQETQYFGPGTRLLVL.

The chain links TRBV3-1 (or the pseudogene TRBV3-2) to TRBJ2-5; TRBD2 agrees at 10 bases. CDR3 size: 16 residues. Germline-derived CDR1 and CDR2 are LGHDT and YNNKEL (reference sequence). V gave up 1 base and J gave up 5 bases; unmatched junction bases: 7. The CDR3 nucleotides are TGTGCCAGCAGCCAAGCCCTAGGACTAGCGGCGGAGACCCAGTACTTC. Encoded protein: CASSQALGLAAETQYF.

The CDR3 DNA reads TGTGCCAGCAGGTCTAGCGGGCCGAACTACGAGCAGTACTTC. Translated, it gives CASRSSGPNYEQYF. This sequence joins TRBV2 and TRBJ2-7; 8 positions match TRBD2. CDR3 size: 14 residues. V dropped 6 bases and J dropped 3; count of bases not matched to a gene: 7. CDR1 is SNHLY, CDR2 FYNNEI, per germline.

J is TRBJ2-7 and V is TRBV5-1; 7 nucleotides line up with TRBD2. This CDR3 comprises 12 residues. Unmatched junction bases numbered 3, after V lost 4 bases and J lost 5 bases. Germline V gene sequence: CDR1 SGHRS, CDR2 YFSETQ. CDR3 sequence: CASSPGLNEQYF. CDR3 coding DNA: TGCGCCAGCAGCCCGGGACTAAACGAGCAGTACTTC.

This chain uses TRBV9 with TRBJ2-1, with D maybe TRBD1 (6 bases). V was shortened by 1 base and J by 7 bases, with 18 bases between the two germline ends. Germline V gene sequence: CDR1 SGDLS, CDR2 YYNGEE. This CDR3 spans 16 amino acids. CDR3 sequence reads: CASSVSETRGMNEQFF. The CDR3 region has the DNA TGTGCCAGCAGCGTATCTGAGACCAGGGGTATGAATGAGCAGTTCTTC.

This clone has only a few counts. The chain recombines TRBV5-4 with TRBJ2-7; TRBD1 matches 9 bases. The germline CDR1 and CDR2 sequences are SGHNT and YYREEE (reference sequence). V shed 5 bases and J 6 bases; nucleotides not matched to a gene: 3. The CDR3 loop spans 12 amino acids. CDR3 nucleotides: TGTGCCAGCAGAATGGACAGGGGCGAGCAGTACTTC. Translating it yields CASRMDRGEQYF.

The CDR3 region is CASTESLVLRMVNTEAFF. CDR3 DNA sequence: TGTGCCAGCACCGAAAGCCTGGTCCTGAGGATGGTGAACACTGAAGCTTTCTTT. This chain uses TRBV2 with TRBJ1-1; D unresolved. Trimming stripped 7 bases from V and 0 bases from J, with 24 bases between. Per germline, CDR1 SNHLY and CDR2 FYNNEI. This CDR3 region has 18 residues.

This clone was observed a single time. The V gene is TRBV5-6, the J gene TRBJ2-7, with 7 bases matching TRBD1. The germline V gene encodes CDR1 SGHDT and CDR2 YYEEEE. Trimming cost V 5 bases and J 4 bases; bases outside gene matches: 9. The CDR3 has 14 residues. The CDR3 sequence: CASRGEGGSYEQYF. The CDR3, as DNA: TGTGCCAGCAGGGGGGAAGGGGGCAGTTACGAGCAGTACTTC. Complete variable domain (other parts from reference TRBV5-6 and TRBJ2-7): DAGVTQSPTHLIKTRGQQVTLRCSPKSGHDTVSWYQQALGQGPQFIFQYYEEEERQRGNFPDRFSGHQFPNYSSELNVNALLLGDSALYLCASRGEGGSYEQYFGPGTRLTVT.

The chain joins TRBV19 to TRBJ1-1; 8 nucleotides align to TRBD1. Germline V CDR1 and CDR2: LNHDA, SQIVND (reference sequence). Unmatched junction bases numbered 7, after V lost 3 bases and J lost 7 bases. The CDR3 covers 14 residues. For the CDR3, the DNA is TGTGCCAGTAGTATTACGCGACAGGGGAGTGAAGCTTTCTTT. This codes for CASSITRQGSEAFF.

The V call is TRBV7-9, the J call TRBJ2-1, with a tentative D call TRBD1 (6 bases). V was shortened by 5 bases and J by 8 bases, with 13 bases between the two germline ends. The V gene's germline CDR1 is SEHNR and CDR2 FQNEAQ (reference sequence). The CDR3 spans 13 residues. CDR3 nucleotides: TGTGCCAGCAGCCACCCAGGGGTGGATGAGCAGTTCTTC. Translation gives CASSHPGVDEQFF.

The CDR3 loop is CASSLGLSPAYEQYF. The CDR3, as DNA: TGTGCCAGCAGCTTAGGTCTAAGCCCGGCCTACGAGCAGTACTTC. The rearrangement links TRBV7-2 to TRBJ2-7, with D uncertain. From germline, CDR1 is SGHTA and CDR2 FQGNSA. Between the trimmed V and J ends, which lost 1 base and 2 bases, there was a span of 12 bases. The CDR3 runs to 15 residues.

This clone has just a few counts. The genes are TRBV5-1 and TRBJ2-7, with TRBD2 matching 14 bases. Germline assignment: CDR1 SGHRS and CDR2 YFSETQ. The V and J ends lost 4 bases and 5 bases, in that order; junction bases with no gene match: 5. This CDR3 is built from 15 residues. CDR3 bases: TGCGCCAGCAGCCCGGGACTAGCGGGAGTCAACGAGCAGTACTTC. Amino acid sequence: CASSPGLAGVNEQYF.

The CDR3 nucleotides are TGTGCCAGCAGTTACTTGGGCCGACAAGAGACCCAGTACTTC. Its translation is CASSYLGRQETQYF. This chain joins TRBV6-5 and TRBJ2-5; D unclear. V was trimmed by 1 base and J by 2 bases, leaving 8 bases between them. CDR1 is MNHEY, CDR2 SVGAGI, per germline. The CDR3 spans 14 residues.

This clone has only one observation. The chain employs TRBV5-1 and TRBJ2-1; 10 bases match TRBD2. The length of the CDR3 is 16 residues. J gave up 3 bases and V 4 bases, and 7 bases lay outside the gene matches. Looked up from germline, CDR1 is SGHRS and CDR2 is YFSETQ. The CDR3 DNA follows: TGCGCCAGCAGCCAAAGCGGGAGGGGACTCTACAATGAGCAGTTCTTC. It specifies CASSQSGRGLYNEQFF.

CDR3 loop: CASSQDAVPGNTIYF. The CDR3 DNA reads as TGTGCCAGCAGCCAAGATGCGGTCCCTGGAAACACCATATATTTT. V gene TRBV3-1 (or the pseudogene TRBV3-2) combines with J gene TRBJ1-3; D unresolved. The CDR3 loop spans 15 amino acids. Between the trimmed V and J ends, which lost 0 bases and 2 bases, there was a span of 8 bases. Germline V gene lookup returns CDR1 LGHDT and CDR2 YNNKEL (reference sequence).